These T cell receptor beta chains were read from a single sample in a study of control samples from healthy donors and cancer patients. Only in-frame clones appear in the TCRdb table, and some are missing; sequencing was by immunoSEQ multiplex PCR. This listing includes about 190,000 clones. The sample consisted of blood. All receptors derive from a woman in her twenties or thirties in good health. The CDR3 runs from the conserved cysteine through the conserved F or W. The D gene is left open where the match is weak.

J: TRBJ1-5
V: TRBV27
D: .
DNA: TGTGCCAGCAGTTACCAGGGGTTGGGCAATCAGCCCCAGCATTTT
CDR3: CASSYQGLGNQPQHF

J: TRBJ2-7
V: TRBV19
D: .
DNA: TGTGCCAGCGGCCCTAGAACAGGGAGAGCCGGAGGACCGCAGTACTTC
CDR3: CASGPRTGRAGGPQYF

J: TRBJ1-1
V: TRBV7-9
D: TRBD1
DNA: TGTGCCAGCAGCTCCGGACAGGGCCAGAACACTGAAGCTTTCTTT
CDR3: CASSSGQGQNTEAFF

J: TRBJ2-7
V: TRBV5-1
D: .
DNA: TGCGCCAGCAGCTTGGGGAGGGCGGCCTGGGAGCAGTACTTC
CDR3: CASSLGRAAWEQYF

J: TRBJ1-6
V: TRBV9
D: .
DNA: TGTGCCAGCAGCGCCGAGGGGGGGTTTTATTCACCCCTCCACTTT
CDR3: CASSAEGGFYSPLHF

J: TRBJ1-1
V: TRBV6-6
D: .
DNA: TGTGCCAGCATCCCCCGGAGACAGGTGAACACTGAAGCTTTCTTT
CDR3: CASIPRRQVNTEAFF

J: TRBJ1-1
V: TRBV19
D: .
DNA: TGTGCCAGTAGTATCGGGGGCGTCGGTTGGAACACTGAAGCTTTCTTT
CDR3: CASSIGGVGWNTEAFF

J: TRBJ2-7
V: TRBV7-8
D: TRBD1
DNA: TGTGCCAGCAGCTACACAGGGGTTTCCTACGAGCAGTACTTC
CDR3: CASSYTGVSYEQYF

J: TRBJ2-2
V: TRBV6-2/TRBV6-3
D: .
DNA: TGTGCCAGCAGTGCCCGGGCCACGAACACCGGGGAGCTGTTTTTT
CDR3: CASSARATNTGELFF

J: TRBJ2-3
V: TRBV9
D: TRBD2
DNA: TGTGCCAGCAGCGTTGGGGCTAGCGGATTCACAGATACGCAGTATTTT
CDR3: CASSVGASGFTDTQYF

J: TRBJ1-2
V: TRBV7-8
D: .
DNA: TGTGCCAGCAGCGAGATAGGGGGGGGCTTAGGAATGGGCTACACCTTC
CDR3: CASSEIGGGLGMGYTF

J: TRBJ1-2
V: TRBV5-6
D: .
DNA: TGTGCCAGCAGCCCAGGGGACTATGGCTACACCTTC
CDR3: CASSPGDYGYTF

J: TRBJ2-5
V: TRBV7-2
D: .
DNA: TGTGCCAGCGGAAGGTCCTCGTGGGAGACCCAGTACTTC
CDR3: CASGRSSWETQYF

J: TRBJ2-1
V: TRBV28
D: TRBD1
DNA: TGTGCCAGCAGTGGAGGACAGGGGGGATTCCCCGATGAGCAGTTCTTC
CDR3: CASSGGQGGFPDEQFF

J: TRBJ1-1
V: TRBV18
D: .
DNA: TGTGCCAGCTCACCACAGATGCCCCGGGGGTACACTGAAGCTTTCTTT
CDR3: CASSPQMPRGYTEAFF

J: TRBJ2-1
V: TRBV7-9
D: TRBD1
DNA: TGTGCCAGCATACGGACAGGGGGTAACTATGAGCAGTTCTTC
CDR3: CASIRTGGNYEQFF

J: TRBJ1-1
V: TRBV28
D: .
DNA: TGTGCTTACCAGGGGCTGGATAACACTGAAGCTTTCTTT
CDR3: CAYQGLDNTEAFF

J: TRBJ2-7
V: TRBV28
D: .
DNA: TGTGCCAGCAGTTTACCCGGGGTTCCCTCCTACGAGCAGTACTTC
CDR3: CASSLPGVPSYEQYF

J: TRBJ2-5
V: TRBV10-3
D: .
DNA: TGTGCCATCAGTGACCACCAAGAGACCCAGTACTTC
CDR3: CAISDHQETQYF

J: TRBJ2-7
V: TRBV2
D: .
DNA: TGTGCCACCCGGCGGGACCTACCCTACGAGCAGTACTTC
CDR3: CATRRDLPYEQYF

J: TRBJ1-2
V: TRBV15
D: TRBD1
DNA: TGTGCCACCAGCAGAGATCCAGGGGGCGGAGATGGCTACACCTTC
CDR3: CATSRDPGGGDGYTF

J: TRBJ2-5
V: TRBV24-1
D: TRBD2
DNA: TGTGCCACCGCTAGCGGGGAAGAGACCCAGTACTTC
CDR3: CATASGEETQYF

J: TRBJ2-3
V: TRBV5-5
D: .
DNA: TGTGCCAGCAGCCAGCGACTAGAGGTCATGGATACGCAGTATTTT
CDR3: CASSQRLEVMDTQYF

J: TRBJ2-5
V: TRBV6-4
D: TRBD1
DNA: TGTGCCAGCAGTGCCCCCGGGACAGGGGGCCAAAAGACCCAGTACTTC
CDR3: CASSAPGTGGQKTQYF

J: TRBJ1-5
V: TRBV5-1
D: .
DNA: TGCGCCAGCAGCTTGAGTAGTAACGGGAATCAGCCCCAGCATTTT
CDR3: CASSLSSNGNQPQHF

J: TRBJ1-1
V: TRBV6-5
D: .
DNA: TGTGCCAGCCGGGGGTTTAACACTGAAGCTTTCTTT
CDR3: CASRGFNTEAFF

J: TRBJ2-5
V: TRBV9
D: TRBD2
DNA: TGTGCCAGCAGCGTAGTGGCTAGCGGGGGGACCCAGTACTTC
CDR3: CASSVVASGGTQYF

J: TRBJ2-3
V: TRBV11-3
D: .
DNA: TGTGCCAGCAGCTTCCAGGGGACAGATACGCAGTATTTT
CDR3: CASSFQGTDTQYF

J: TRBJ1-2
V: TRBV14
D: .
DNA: TGTGCCAGCAGCCTCGGCAGCCTTTATGGCTACACCTTC
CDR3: CASSLGSLYGYTF

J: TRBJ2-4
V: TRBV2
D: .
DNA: TGTGCCAGCAGTGATTACGAGAAAGTTGGGTACTTC
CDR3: CASSDYEKVGYF

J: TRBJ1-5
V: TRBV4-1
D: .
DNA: TGCGCCAGCAGCCAAGTCCCCGGTCAGCCCCAGCATTTT
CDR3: CASSQVPGQPQHF

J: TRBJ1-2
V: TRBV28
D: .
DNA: TGTGCCAGCAGTTCCGGACAGATATATGGCTACACCTTC
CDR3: CASSSGQIYGYTF

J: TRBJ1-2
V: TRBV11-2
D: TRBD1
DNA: TGTGCCAGCAATAGGGACAGGGAAAACTATGGCTACACCTTC
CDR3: CASNRDRENYGYTF

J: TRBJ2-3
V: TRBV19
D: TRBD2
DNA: TGTGCCAGTAGTGTTGTCGGCGGGGGGGCTAAGGATACGCAGTATTTT
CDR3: CASSVVGGGAKDTQYF

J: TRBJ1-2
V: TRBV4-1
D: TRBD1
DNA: TGCGCCAGCAGCACCGGGACAGGGGGCTTTGGCTATGGCTACACCTTC
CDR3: CASSTGTGGFGYGYTF

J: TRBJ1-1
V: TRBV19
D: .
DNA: TGTGCCAGTAGTATAAGAGGCAGGGGCACTGAAGCTTTCTTT
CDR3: CASSIRGRGTEAFF

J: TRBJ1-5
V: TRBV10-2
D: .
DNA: TGCGCCAGCAGTGAGATCGTACGGCAGCCCCAGCATTTT
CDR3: CASSEIVRQPQHF

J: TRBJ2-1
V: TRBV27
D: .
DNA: TGTGCCAGCAGTTTACAGGGGAATGAGCAGTTCTTC
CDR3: CASSLQGNEQFF

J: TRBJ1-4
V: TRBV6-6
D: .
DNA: TGTGCCGGCAGCGGAGATGGGACGGCGGATGAAAAACTGTTTTTT
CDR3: CAGSGDGTADEKLFF

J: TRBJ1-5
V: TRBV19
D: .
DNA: TGTGCCAGTAGTATCCCTGGCGGGTCCGGCAATCAGCCCCAGCATTTT
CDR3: CASSIPGGSGNQPQHF

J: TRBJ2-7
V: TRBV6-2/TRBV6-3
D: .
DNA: TGTGCCAGCAGTCTATGGGTAGAGCAGTACTTC
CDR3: CASSLWVEQYF

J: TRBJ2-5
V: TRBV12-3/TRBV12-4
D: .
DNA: TGTGCCAGCAGTCTAACGACCGCTCTCCAGTACTTC
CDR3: CASSLTTALQYF

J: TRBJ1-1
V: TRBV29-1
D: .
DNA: TGCAGCGTAGGACAGCGGATGAACACTGAAGCTTTCTTT
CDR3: CSVGQRMNTEAFF

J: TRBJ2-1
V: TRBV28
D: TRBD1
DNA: TGTGCCAGCAGTTTACCGGACAGGGTGACGGGGCAGTTCTTC
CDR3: CASSLPDRVTGQFF

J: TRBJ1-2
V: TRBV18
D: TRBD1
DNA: TGTGCCAGCTCAGAGACAGGGTCATCTGGCTACACCTTC
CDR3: CASSETGSSGYTF

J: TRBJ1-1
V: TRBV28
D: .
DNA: TGTGCCAGCAGTCAGGCCCCAGGACGAATGAACACTGAAGCTTTCTTT
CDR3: CASSQAPGRMNTEAFF

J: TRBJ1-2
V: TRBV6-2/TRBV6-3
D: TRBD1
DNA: TGTGCCAGCAGCGGACAGGGCAACTATGGCTACACCTTC
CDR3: CASSGQGNYGYTF

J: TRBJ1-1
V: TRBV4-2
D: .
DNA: TGTGCCAGCAGCCAAGAAAGGGGTAACGCTTTCTTT
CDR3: CASSQERGNAFF

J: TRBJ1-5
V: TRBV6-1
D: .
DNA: TGTGCCAGCAGTGAATTAAGAGGTCAGCCCCAGCATTTT
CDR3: CASSELRGQPQHF

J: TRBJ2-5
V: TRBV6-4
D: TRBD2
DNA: TGTGCCAGCAGTCTTACCGGGACTACCGGGGCCCAGTACTTC
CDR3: CASSLTGTTGAQYF

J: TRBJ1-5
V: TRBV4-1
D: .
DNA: TGCGCCAGCAGCCAAGACGGTGTACAGGGCAGGGGCAATCAGCCCCAGCATTTT
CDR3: CASSQDGVQGRGNQPQHF

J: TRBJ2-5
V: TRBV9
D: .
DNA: TGTGCCAGCAGCGTAGGTGTGGGGGGGACAGAATGGGAGACCCAGTACTTC
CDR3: CASSVGVGGTEWETQYF

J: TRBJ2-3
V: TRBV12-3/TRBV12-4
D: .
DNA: TGTGCCAGCAGTTTTTGGGGGGCAGATACGCAGTATTTT
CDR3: CASSFWGADTQYF

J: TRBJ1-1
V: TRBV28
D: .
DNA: TGTGCCAGCAGTTTAGTAGGACCGACGAACACTGAAGCTTTCTTT
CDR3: CASSLVGPTNTEAFF